Each of the 18 T cell receptor beta chains below was sequenced from the same sample in a study of T cell responses to AZD1222 COVID-19 vaccine. The repertoire was sequenced with immunoSEQ multiplex PCR; TCRdb's copy has only in-frame clones and lacks some. The data show approximately 140,000 clones, with under 95% seen just once and roughly 3.3% held by the top ten. The specimen was peripheral blood, collected 28 days after the second AZD1222 dose. The receptors were gathered from an adult who received the AZD1222 COVID-19 vaccine.

The table lists this clone with a few counts. The chain is built from TRBV6-1 and TRBJ2-3, with 8 bases fitting TRBD2. Germline V gives CDR1 MNHNS, CDR2 SASEGT. V lost 2 bases, J lost 0 bases, and 1 base stayed unmatched. The CDR3 covers 15 residues. Here the CDR3 reads CASSELAGSTDTQYF. Written as DNA, the CDR3 is TGTGCCAGCAGTGAACTAGCGGGTAGCACAGATACGCAGTATTTT.

This chain joins TRBV10-2 and TRBJ1-1; D not resolved. Trimming stripped 6 bases from V and 4 bases from J, with 9 bases between. Looked up from germline, CDR1 is WSHSY and CDR2 is SAAADI. This CDR3 region has 12 residues. The CDR3 nucleotides read TGCGCCAGCAGCTGGCTAGCCACTGAAGCTTTCTTT. Translating it yields CASSWLATEAFF.

The gene calls are TRBV5-1 and TRBJ2-5; D not certain. The V gene's germline CDR1 is SGHRS and CDR2 YFSETQ. Trimming took 0 bases from V and 2 from J, leaving 8 bases between them. This CDR3 has 14 amino acids. The CDR3 sequence: CASSLASSQETQYF. The CDR3 DNA is TGCGCCAGCAGCTTGGCTTCCTCGCAAGAGACCCAGTACTTC.

The rearrangement joins TRBV2 to TRBJ2-1; D not resolved. Trimming took 2 bases from V and 0 from J, leaving 8 bases between them. Germline V gene data show CDR1 as SNHLY and CDR2 as FYNNEI. This CDR3 has 15 amino acids. The CDR3 nucleotides read TGTGCCAGCAGTGAATCGGTCGGCTCCTACAATGAGCAGTTCTTC. This translates into CASSESVGSYNEQFF.

The chain joins TRBV7-4 to TRBJ2-5; perhaps TRBD1 as D (5 bases). V lost 2 bases and J 5 bases, leaving 9 bases between the germline ends. The CDR3 length is 13 residues. Germline V lookup: CDR1 SGHVT, CDR2 SQSDAQ. The CDR3 DNA is TGTGCCAGCAGCTTATCAGGGTGGGAGACCCAGTACTTC. Translating gives CASSLSGWETQYF.

This chain connects TRBV29-1 to TRBJ2-5; TRBD2 aligns across 7 bases. V lost 4 bases, J lost 5 bases, and 4 bases stayed unmatched. CDR1 and CDR2 from the germline V gene are SQVTM and ANQGSEA. This CDR3 has 12 residues. The chain's CDR3 is CSVVREGETQYF. The CDR3 DNA reads as TGCAGCGTTGTCAGGGAGGGTGAGACCCAGTACTTC. Full variable domain (outside the CDR3, taken from reference TRBV29-1 and TRBJ2-5): SAVISQKPSRDICQRGTSLTIQCQVDSQVTMMFWYRQQPGQSLTLIATANQGSEATYESGFVIDKFPISRPNLTFSTLTVSNMSPEDSSIYLCSVVREGETQYFGPGTRLLVL.

The V gene is TRBV15, the J gene TRBJ1-2, with 9 positions matching TRBD1. This CDR3 has 17 amino acids. The germline V gene encodes CDR1 LNHNV and CDR2 YYDKDF (reference sequence). With 2 bases clipped from V and 0 bases from J, the junction kept 7 bases outside the gene matches. The CDR3: CATSRSQGALTNYGYTF. The CDR3 coding sequence is TGTGCCACCAGCAGATCACAGGGGGCCCTCACTAACTATGGCTACACCTTC. Full variable domain (outside the CDR3, taken from reference TRBV15 and TRBJ1-2): DAMVIQNPRYQVTQFGKPVTLSCSQTLNHNVMYWYQQKSSQAPKLLFHYYDKDFNNEADTPDNFQSRRPNTSFCFLDIRSPGLGDTAMYLCATSRSQGALTNYGYTFGSGTRLTVV.

This clone occurred a few times. The rearrangement uses TRBV30 and TRBJ1-6, with a possible D match to TRBD1 (6 bases). V gave up 2 bases and J gave up 8 bases, with 16 bases separating them. Looked up from germline, CDR1 is GTSNPN and CDR2 is SVGIG (reference sequence). The CDR3 length is 15 residues. This CDR3 reads CAWSRTRGGDSPLHF. CDR3 in DNA: TGTGCCTGGAGTCGTACCAGGGGAGGGGATTCACCCCTCCACTTT.

J is TRBJ2-1 and V is TRBV6-4, with D possibly TRBD1 on 5 matching bases. The CDR3 sequence is 15 residues long. Trimming cost V 4 bases and J 8 bases, with 18 bases left between them. The germline gives CDR1 MRHNA, CDR2 SNTAGT. The CDR3 DNA reads as TGTGCCAGCAGTGTGCAGGGTAGAGGCTCTTATGAGCAGTTCTTC. It is translated as CASSVQGRGSYEQFF.

The chain carries TRBV18 and TRBJ1-1; D may be TRBD1 (5 bases). From germline, CDR1 is KGHSH and CDR2 LQKENI. V gave up 4 bases and J gave up 1 base, with 10 bases separating them. This CDR3 spans 14 amino acids. Here the CDR3 reads CASSLGTTNTEAFF. The CDR3 region has the DNA TGTGCCAGCTCACTTGGGACGACGAACACTGAAGCTTTCTTT.

The chain recombines TRBV24-1 with TRBJ2-3; D is possibly TRBD2 (6 bases). V was cut by 5 bases and J by 1 base, with 18 bases left in between. The germline V gene has CDR1 KGHDR and CDR2 SFDVKD. The CDR3 runs to 17 residues. In nucleotides, the CDR3 is TGTGCCACCAGTGGGGGACGGGGACTTCATCGCACAGATACGCAGTATTTT. Translated, it gives CATSGGRGLHRTDTQYF.

The chain is built from TRBV7-9 and TRBJ1-4, with 10 bases matching TRBD1. The CDR3 is made up of 16 amino acids. V was pared by 3 bases and J by 6 bases, with 7 bases of the junction left unmatched. In germline, CDR1 is SEHNR, CDR2 FQNEAQ (reference sequence). In DNA form, the CDR3 reads TGTGCCAGCAGCTTGCTCGGGGGACAGGGGTATGAAAAACTGTTTTTT. Protein product: CASSLLGGQGYEKLFF. The whole variable domain, remainder taken from reference TRBV7-9 and TRBJ1-4, is DTGVSQNPRHKITKRGQNVTFRCDPISEHNRLYWYRQTLGQGPEFLTYFQNEAQLEKSRLLSDRFSAERPKGSFSTLEIQRTEQGDSAMYLCASSLLGGQGYEKLFFGSGTQLSVL.

This clone is a singleton in its sample. The chain joins TRBV3-1 (or the pseudogene TRBV3-2) to TRBJ1-1; D might be TRBD1 (5 bases). Germline-derived CDR1 and CDR2 are LGHDT and YNNKEL (reference sequence). There are 15 residues in the CDR3. The V gene lost 0 bases and the J gene lost 5 bases, with 13 bases spanning the gap. CDR3 nucleotide sequence: TGTGCCAGCAGCCAAGATTCGGGGGGATTAACTGAAGCTTTCTTT. Its protein product is CASSQDSGGLTEAFF.

The chain joins TRBV10-1 to TRBJ2-7, with a tentative D call TRBD2 (5 bases). This CDR3 has 13 amino acids. Trimming removed 7 bases from V and 1 base from J, with 11 bases in between. Germline values: CDR1 WNHNN, CDR2 SYGVQD (reference sequence). The DNA for the CDR3 is TGCGCCAGCAAAAGAAGCGGATCCTACGAGCAGTACTTC. It translates to CASKRSGSYEQYF.

The gene calls are TRBV30 and TRBJ2-1; TRBD1 matches 9 bases. Trimming removed 3 bases from V and 2 bases from J; junction bases left unmatched: 5. CDR1 is GTSNPN and CDR2 is SVGIG in the germline V gene (reference sequence). The CDR3 sequence is 15 residues long. The CDR3 sequence is CAWSPTGGAYNEQFF. CDR3 coding DNA: TGTGCCTGGAGCCCGACAGGGGGAGCCTACAATGAGCAGTTCTTC.

J is TRBJ1-1 and V is TRBV9; D possibly corresponds to TRBD1 (6 bases). The V and J ends lost 3 bases and 1 base respectively, with 10 bases between them. Germline assignment: CDR1 SGDLS and CDR2 YYNGEE. The CDR3 length is 14 residues. The CDR3 is CASSAGAKNTEAFF. CDR3 bases: TGTGCCAGCAGCGCAGGGGCTAAGAACACTGAAGCTTTCTTT.

The V call is TRBV4-1, the J call TRBJ2-1; the match to TRBD2 covers 8 bases. J gave up 5 bases and V 3 bases, and 6 bases lay outside the gene matches. The germline V gene encodes CDR1 MGHRA and CDR2 YSYEKL. The CDR3 consists of 15 residues. The CDR3 sequence: CASSHGLAWNNEQFF. The CDR3 nucleotides are TGCGCCAGCAGCCACGGACTAGCATGGAACAATGAGCAGTTCTTC.

V is TRBV18 and J is TRBJ2-2; D could derive from TRBD1 or TRBD2 (5 bases each). The ends were cut back, 3 bases at V and 1 base at J, with 12 bases in the middle. The CDR3 consists of 16 residues. Germline V gene lookup returns CDR1 KGHSH and CDR2 LQKENI. The CDR3 DNA reads as TGTGCCAGCTCACCGAAACGGGACGGGAACACCGGGGAGCTGTTTTTT. This codes for CASSPKRDGNTGELFF.